The present T cell receptor (beta chain) was sequenced within a study of blood T cell repertoires in COVID-19. As for the study in general: Sites in the United States, Italy and Spain provided acute and convalescent COVID-19 samples.

The CDR3 contains 12 residues. Germline CDR1 reads GTSNPN; CDR2 reads SVGIG (reference sequence). V was trimmed by 0 bases and J by 1 base, leaving 3 bases between them. TCRdb's copy holds only in-frame clones and misses some; the assay was immunoSEQ multiplex PCR. The table shows under 120,000 clones, with 80% to 90% occurring only once. The TCR was taken from a woman older than 75 with acute or convalescent COVID-19. Sequenced sample: peripheral blood. The chain combines TRBV30 with TRBJ1-2, with D unresolved. The CDR3: CAWSVLNYGYTF. For the CDR3, the DNA is TGTGCCTGGAGTGTTCTTAACTATGGCTACACCTTC. The full variable domain, rest sourced from reference TRBV30 and TRBJ1-2, is SQTIHQWPATLVQPVGSPLSLECTVEGTSNPNLYWYRQAAGRGLQLLFYSVGIGQISSEVPQNLSASRPQDRQFILSSKKLLLSDSGFYLCAWSVLNYGYTFGSGTRLTVV.